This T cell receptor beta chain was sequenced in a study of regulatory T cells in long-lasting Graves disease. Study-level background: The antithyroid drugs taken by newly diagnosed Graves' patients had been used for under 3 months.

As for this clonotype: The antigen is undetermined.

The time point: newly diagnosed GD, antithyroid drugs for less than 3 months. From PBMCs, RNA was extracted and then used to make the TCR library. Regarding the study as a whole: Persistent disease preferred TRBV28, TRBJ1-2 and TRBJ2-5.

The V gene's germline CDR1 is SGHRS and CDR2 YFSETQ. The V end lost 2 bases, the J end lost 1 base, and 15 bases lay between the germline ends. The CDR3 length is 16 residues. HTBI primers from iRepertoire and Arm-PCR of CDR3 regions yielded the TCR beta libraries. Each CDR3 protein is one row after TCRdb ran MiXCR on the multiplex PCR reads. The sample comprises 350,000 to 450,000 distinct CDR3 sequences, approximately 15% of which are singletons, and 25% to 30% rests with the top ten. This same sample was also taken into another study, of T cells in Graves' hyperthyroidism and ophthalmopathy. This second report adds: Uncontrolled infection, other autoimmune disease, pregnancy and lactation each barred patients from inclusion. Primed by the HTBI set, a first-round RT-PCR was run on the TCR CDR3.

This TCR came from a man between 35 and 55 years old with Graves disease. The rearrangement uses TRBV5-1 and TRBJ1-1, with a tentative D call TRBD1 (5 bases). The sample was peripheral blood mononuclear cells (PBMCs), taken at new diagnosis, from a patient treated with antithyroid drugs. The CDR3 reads CASSLGLQATNTEAFF. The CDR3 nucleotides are TGCGCCAGCAGCTTAGGATTACAGGCGACGAACACTGAAGCTTTCTTT.